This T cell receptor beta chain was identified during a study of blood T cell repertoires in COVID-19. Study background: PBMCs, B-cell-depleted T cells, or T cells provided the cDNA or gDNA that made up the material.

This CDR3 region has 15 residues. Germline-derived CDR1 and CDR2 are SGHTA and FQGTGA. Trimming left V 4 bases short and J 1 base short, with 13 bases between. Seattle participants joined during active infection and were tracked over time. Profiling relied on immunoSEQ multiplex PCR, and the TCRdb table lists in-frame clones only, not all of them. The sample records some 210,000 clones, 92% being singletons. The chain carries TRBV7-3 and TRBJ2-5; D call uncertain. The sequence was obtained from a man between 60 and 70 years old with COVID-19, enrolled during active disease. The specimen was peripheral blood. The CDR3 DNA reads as TGTGCCAGCAGCTCCCTCGGCGGATTCCAAGAGACCCAGTACTTC. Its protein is CASSSLGGFQETQYF.